The subject of this entry is one TCR beta chain. Germline V gene data show CDR1 as MNHEY and CDR2 as SMNVEV (reference sequence). Deletions cut 5 bases from V and 1 base from J, with 15 bases between. This CDR3 spans 16 amino acids. The protocol was immunoSEQ multiplex PCR, while the TCRdb copy is restricted to in-frame clones and leaves out a portion. The sample consists of a few thousand clones, around 78% of them appearing once. As to time point: after dendritic cell vaccination, including at tumor progression/relapse. Autologous tumor lysate was loaded overnight onto monocyte-derived dendritic cells grown less than 8 days with IL-4 and GM-CSF. The data are from a study of glioma-infiltrating T cells after dendritic cell vaccination.

The material was tumor tissue, obtained after dendritic cell vaccination. The source is a human donor with glioblastoma. This chain joins TRBV27 and TRBJ2-4; D remains unclear. The DNA for the CDR3 is TGTGCCAGCAGTCCCGACTTGACTGTGGCCAAAAACATTCAGTACTTC. It yields the protein CASSPDLTVAKNIQYF.